This TCR beta chain was found in a study of blood T cell repertoires in COVID-19. Assay used: immunoSEQ multiplex PCR; TCRdb lists only in-frame clones, some missing. This sample has roughly 300,000 clones, with 80% to 95% found just once. Germline loops: CDR1 MGHRA, CDR2 YSYEKL. This CDR3 is built from 14 residues. V lost 3 bases to trimming and J lost 5 bases; unmatched junction nucleotides: 4. The source of this sequence is a woman under 40 with COVID-19, enrolled during active disease. This rearrangement joins TRBV4-1 to TRBJ2-5, with 9 bases fitting TRBD1. Sequencing was done on a sample of peripheral blood. CDR3 nucleotide sequence: TGCGCCAGCAGCCAGGACAGGGGATGGGAGACCCAGTACTTC. Its protein product is CASSQDRGWETQYF.